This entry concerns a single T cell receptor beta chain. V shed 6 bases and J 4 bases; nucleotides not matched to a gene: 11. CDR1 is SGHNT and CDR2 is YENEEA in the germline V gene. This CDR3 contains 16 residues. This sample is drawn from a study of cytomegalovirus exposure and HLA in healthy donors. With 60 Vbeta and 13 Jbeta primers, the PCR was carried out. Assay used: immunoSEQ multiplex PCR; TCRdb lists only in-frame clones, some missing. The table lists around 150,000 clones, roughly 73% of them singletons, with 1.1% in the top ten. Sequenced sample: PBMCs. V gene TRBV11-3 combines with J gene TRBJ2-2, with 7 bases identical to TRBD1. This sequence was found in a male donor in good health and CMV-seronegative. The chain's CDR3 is CASRRNRGEGTGELFF. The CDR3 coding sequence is TGTGCCAGCAGACGCAACAGGGGTGAAGGCACCGGGGAGCTGTTTTTT.